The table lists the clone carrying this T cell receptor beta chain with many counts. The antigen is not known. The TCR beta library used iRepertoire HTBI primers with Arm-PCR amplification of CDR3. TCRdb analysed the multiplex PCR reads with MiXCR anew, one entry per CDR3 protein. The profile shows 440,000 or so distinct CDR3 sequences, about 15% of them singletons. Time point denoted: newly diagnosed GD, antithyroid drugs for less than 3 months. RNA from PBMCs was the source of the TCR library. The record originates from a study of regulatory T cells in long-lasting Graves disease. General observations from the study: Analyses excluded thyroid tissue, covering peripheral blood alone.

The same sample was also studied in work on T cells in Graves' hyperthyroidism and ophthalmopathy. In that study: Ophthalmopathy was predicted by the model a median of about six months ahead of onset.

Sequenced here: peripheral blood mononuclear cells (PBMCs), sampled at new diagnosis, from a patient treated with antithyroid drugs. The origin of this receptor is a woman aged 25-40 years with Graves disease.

DNA for the CDR3: TGCGCCAGCAGTCGAACCGGGACTGCACAGCGGGATACGCAGTATTTT. Translation gives CASSRTGTAQRDTQYF. The rearrangement uses TRBV5-1 and TRBJ2-3; TRBD2 is a possible D gene (6 bases). The CDR3 is 16 amino acids. V gave up 5 bases and J gave up 6 bases, with 22 bases separating them. Germline-derived CDR1 and CDR2 are SGHRS and YFSETQ.